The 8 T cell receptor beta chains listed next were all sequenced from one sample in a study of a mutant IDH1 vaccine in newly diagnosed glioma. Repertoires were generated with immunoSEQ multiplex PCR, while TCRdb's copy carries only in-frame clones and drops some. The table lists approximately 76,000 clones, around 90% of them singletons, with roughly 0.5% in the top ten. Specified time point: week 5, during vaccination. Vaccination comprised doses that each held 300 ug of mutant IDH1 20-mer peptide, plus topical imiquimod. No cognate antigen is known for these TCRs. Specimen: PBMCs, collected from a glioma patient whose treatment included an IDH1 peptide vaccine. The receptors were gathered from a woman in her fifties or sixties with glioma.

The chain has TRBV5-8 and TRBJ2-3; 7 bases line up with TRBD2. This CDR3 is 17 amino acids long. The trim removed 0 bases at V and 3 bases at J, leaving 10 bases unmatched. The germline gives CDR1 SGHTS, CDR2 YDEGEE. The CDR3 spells CASSLGLTERGTDTQYF. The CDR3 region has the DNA TGTGCCAGCAGCTTGGGCTTGACCGAGCGGGGAACAGATACGCAGTATTTT.

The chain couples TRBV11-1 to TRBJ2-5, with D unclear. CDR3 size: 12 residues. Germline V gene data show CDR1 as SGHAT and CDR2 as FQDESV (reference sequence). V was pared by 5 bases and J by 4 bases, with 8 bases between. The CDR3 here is CASSVMIETQYF. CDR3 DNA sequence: TGTGCCAGCAGCGTCATGATAGAGACCCAGTACTTC.

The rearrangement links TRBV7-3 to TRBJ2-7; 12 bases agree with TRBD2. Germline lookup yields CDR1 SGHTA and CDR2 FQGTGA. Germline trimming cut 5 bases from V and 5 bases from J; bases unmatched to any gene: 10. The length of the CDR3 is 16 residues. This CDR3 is CASSAMTSGSFHEQYF. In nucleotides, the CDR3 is TGTGCCAGCAGCGCGATGACTAGCGGGAGTTTCCACGAGCAGTACTTC.

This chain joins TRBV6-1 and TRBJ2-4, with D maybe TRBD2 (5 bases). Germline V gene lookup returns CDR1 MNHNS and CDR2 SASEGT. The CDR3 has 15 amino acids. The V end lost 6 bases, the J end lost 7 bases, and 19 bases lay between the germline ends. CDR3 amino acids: CASSPREAWANIQYF. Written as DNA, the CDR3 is TGTGCCAGCAGCCCGAGGGAAGCGTGGGCGAACATTCAGTACTTC.

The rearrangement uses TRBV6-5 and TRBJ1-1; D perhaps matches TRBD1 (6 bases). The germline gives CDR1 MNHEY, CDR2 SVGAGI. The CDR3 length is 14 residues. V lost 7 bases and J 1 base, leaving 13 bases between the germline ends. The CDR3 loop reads CASNRGAQNTEAFF. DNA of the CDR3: TGTGCCAGCAATCGGGGGGCACAGAACACTGAAGCTTTCTTT.

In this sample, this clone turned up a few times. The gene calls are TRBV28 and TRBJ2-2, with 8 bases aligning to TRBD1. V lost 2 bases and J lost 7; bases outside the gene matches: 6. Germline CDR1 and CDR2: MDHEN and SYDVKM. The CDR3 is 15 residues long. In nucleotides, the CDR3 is TGTGCCAGCAGTTTAAAGGACAGGGTGAACGGGGAGCTGTTTTTT. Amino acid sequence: CASSLKDRVNGELFF.

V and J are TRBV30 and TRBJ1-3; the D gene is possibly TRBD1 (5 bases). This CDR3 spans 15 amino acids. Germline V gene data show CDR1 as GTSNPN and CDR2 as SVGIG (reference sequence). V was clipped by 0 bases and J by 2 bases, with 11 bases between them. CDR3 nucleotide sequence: TGTGCCTGGAGTGTACAGGACGGCCCTGGAAACACCATATATTTT. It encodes CAWSVQDGPGNTIYF.

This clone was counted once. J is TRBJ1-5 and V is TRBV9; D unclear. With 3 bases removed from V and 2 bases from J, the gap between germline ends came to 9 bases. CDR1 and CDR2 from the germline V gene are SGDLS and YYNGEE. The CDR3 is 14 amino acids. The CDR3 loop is CASSDGGGNQPQHF. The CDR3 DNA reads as TGTGCCAGCAGCGATGGTGGGGGCAATCAGCCCCAGCATTTT.